This record concerns one T cell receptor beta chain sequence. The data derive from a study of T cell responses to AZD1222 COVID-19 vaccine. Sequenced by immunoSEQ multiplex PCR; TCRdb stores in-frame clones only, minus some. The top ten clones hold 1.5% of a sample with more than 100,000 clones, approximately 86% of them seen once. The CDR3 spans 15 residues. Trimming shortened V by 6 bases and J by 4 bases, and 18 bases separated the two germline ends. The germline V gene has CDR1 MRHNA and CDR2 SNTAGT. The TCR sequence derives from an adult in good health. The V call is TRBV6-4, the J call TRBJ1-1; maybe TRBD1 (6 bases). The sequencing here drew on peripheral blood, taken on day 0 of AZD1222 vaccination. The CDR3 loop is CASSPGGSRTTEAFF. As DNA, the CDR3 is TGTGCCAGCAGCCCCGGGGGCTCCCGCACCACTGAAGCTTTCTTT.